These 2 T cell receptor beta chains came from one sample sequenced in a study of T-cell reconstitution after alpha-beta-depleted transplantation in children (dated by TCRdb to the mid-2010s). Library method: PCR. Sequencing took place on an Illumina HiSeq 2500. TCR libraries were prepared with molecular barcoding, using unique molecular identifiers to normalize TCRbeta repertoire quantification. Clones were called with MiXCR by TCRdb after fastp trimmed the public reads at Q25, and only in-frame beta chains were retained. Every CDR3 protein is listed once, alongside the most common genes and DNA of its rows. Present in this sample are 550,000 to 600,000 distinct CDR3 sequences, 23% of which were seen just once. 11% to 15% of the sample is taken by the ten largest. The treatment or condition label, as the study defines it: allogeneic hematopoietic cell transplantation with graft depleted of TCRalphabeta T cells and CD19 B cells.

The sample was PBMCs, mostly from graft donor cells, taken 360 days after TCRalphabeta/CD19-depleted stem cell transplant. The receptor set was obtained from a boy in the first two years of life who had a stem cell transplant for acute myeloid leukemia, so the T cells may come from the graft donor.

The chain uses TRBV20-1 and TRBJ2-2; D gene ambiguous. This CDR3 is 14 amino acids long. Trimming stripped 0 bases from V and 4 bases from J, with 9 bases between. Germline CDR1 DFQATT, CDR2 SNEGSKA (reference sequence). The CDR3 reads CSARDYSTTGELFF. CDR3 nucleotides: TGCAGTGCTAGAGACTACTCCACCACCGGGGAGCTGTTTTTT.

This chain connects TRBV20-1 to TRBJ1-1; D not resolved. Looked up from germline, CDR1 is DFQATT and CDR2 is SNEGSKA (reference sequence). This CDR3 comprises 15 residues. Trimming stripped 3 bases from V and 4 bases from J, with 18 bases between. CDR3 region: CSASSAAASGTEAFF. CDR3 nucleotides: TGCAGTGCTAGTTCGGCAGCAGCATCCGGCACTGAAGCTTTCTTT.